Presented here are 20 T cell receptor beta chains from one specimen sequenced in a study of shared clonotypes between healthy human individuals. Using immunoSEQ multiplex PCR, the repertoire was profiled, and TCRdb retains in-frame clones only, with some absent. The sample lists 110,000 or so clones, over 65% seen once, with approximately 25% in the top ten. Sample: memory CD8+ T cells sorted from blood. Subset here: CD45RO+ cells pooled with CCR7-negative TemRA cells. All receptors come from a woman between 25 and 40 years old in good health.

CDR3 DNA sequence: TGTGCCAGTTCGGGCAGGGACCCGAACACTGAAGCTTTCTTT. It is translated as CASSGRDPNTEAFF. The chain has TRBV25-1 and TRBJ1-1, with a tentative D call TRBD1 (5 bases). This CDR3 is built from 14 residues. Trimming pared 9 bases from V and 1 base from J, leaving 15 bases between. CDR1 is MGHDK and CDR2 is SYGVNS in the germline V gene.

This sequence joins TRBV27 and TRBJ1-2, with D possibly TRBD1 on 5 matching bases. The CDR3 spans 13 residues. The V end lost 7 bases, the J end lost 8 bases, and 17 bases lay between the germline ends. The germline CDR1 and CDR2 sequences are MNHEY and SMNVEV (reference sequence). DNA of the CDR3: TGTGCCAGCACCCGAGGGGACGGGTTGGGCTACACCTTC. This gives the protein CASTRGDGLGYTF.

The CDR3 here is CASSQAPGEQETQYF. CDR3 bases: TGCGCCAGCAGCCAGGCTCCAGGGGAACAAGAGACCCAGTACTTC. The V gene is TRBV4-1, the J gene TRBJ2-5, with a tentative D call TRBD1 (6 bases). Germline CDR1 and CDR2: MGHRA and YSYEKL. The ends were cut back, 3 bases at V and 2 bases at J, with 13 bases in the middle. This CDR3 has 15 residues.

The chain links TRBV2 to TRBJ2-7; 7 bases align to TRBD1. V lost 5 bases to trimming and J lost 3 bases; unmatched junction nucleotides: 10. This CDR3 comprises 15 residues. CDR1 SNHLY and CDR2 FYNNEI come from the germline V gene. The CDR3 protein is CASSKEQGIGYEQYF. The CDR3, as DNA: TGTGCCAGCAGTAAAGAACAGGGGATAGGCTACGAGCAGTACTTC.

This clone showed up just once. V and J are TRBV25-1 and TRBJ2-6, with D unclear. Germline V gene data show CDR1 as MGHDK and CDR2 as SYGVNS. The CDR3 is 14 amino acids. V was shortened by 7 bases and J by 2 bases, with 9 bases between the two germline ends. For the CDR3, the DNA is TGTGCCAGCACGAGTCAGGCTGGGGCCAACGTCCTGACTTTC. Its protein is CASTSQAGANVLTF.

The genes are TRBV18 and TRBJ1-5, with 11 bases lining up with TRBD1. V lost 3 bases and J lost 7; bases outside the gene matches: 5. The length of the CDR3 is 15 residues. CDR1 is KGHSH and CDR2 is LQKENI in the germline V gene. The CDR3 DNA follows: TGTGCCAGCTCACCCGGACAGGGGGCGGGCCAGCCCCAGCATTTT. This encodes CASSPGQGAGQPQHF. The complete variable domain, with remaining parts taken from reference TRBV18 and TRBJ1-5, reads NAGVMQNPRHLVRRRGQEARLRCSPMKGHSHVYWYRQLPEEGLKFMVYLQKENIIDESGMPKERFSAEFPKEGPSILRIQQVVRGDSAAYFCASSPGQGAGQPQHFGDGTRLSIL.

The rearrangement uses TRBV18 and TRBJ1-5; 7 nucleotides line up with TRBD1. Per germline, CDR1 KGHSH and CDR2 LQKENI. The CDR3 has 17 residues. V shed 1 base and J 6 bases; nucleotides not matched to a gene: 12. CDR3: CASSPQGAGQMSQPQHF. As DNA, the CDR3 is TGTGCCAGCTCACCACAAGGGGCGGGACAGATGAGTCAGCCCCAGCATTTT.

This clone was observed at least ten times. V and J are TRBV28 and TRBJ2-7, with 8 positions matching TRBD1. V trimming: 6 bases; J trimming: 6 bases; junction bases outside the gene matches: 4. This CDR3 has 12 residues. Germline CDR1 and CDR2: MDHEN and SYDVKM. The CDR3 spells CASSLGTGEQYF. CDR3 bases: TGTGCCAGCAGCCTCGGGACAGGCGAGCAGTACTTC.

Ten or more counts support this clone. The gene calls are TRBV4-2 and TRBJ2-7, with 10 bases matching TRBD2. V lost 0 bases to trimming and J lost 5 bases; unmatched junction nucleotides: 7. The CDR3 loop spans 16 amino acids. The germline V gene has CDR1 LGHNA and CDR2 YNFKEQ. The CDR3: CASSQDQAGGYDEQYF. The DNA of the CDR3 is TGTGCCAGCAGCCAAGATCAAGCGGGAGGGTACGACGAGCAGTACTTC.

This clone showed up just once. The chain joins TRBV19 to TRBJ2-5; TRBD2 matches 7 bases. The CDR3 covers 15 residues. CDR1 and CDR2 from the germline V gene are LNHDA and SQIVND (reference sequence). Trimming removed 8 bases from V and 2 bases from J; junction bases left unmatched: 11. The CDR3 sequence: CASGPGREYQETQYF. The CDR3, as DNA: TGTGCCAGTGGTCCGGGGAGGGAATATCAAGAGACCCAGTACTTC.

The rearrangement joins TRBV2 to TRBJ2-5; 12 positions match TRBD1. TRBJ2-7 matches the DNA end more closely, so the J call is doubtful. Germline-derived CDR1 and CDR2 are SNHLY and FYNNEI. The CDR3 contains 18 residues. CDR3 protein: CASSVPGQGAPSLYEQYF. The CDR3 nucleotides are TGTGCCAGCAGTGTCCCGGGACAGGGGGCTCCAAGTTTGTACGAGCAGTACTTC.

This clone has only one observation. This chain uses TRBV7-6 with TRBJ2-7; TRBD2 matches at 8 bases. The trim removed 5 bases at V and 0 bases at J, leaving 6 bases unmatched. There are 15 residues in the CDR3. Germline V CDR1 and CDR2: SGHVS, FNYEAQ. The CDR3 region is CASSGLALSSYEQYF. The CDR3 bases are TGTGCCAGCAGCGGACTAGCCTTGAGCTCCTACGAGCAGTACTTC.

This chain joins TRBV25-1 and TRBJ1-2, with D possibly TRBD1 on 5 matching bases. In germline, CDR1 is MGHDK, CDR2 SYGVNS. With 4 bases removed from V and 6 bases from J, the gap between germline ends came to 12 bases. CDR3 length: 13 residues. The CDR3 DNA sequence: TGTGCCAGCAGTGGCCCTCGGGGGGATGGCTACACCTTC. Translated: CASSGPRGDGYTF.

The rearrangement joins TRBV6-1 to TRBJ2-1; unclear D gene. Per germline, CDR1 MNHNS and CDR2 SASEGT. The CDR3 consists of 14 residues. Trimming took 0 bases from V and 7 from J, leaving 10 bases between them. CDR3 DNA sequence: TGTGCCAGCAGTGAAGCCCTGCGTCAGAATGAGCAGTTCTTC. Translating it yields CASSEALRQNEQFF.

This clone was seen repeatedly, ten times or more. The chain has TRBV7-9 and TRBJ2-2; D remains unclear. Trimming removed 6 bases at V and 5 bases at J, with 7 bases between. Germline CDR1 reads SEHNR; CDR2 reads FQNEAQ (reference sequence). The length of the CDR3 is 12 residues. The DNA for the CDR3 is TGTGCCAGCAGGCTTGATACCGGGGAGCTGTTTTTT. Translating it yields CASRLDTGELFF.

This rearrangement joins TRBV27 to TRBJ1-2; perhaps TRBD1 as D (5 bases). The germline V and J ends were trimmed by 5 bases and 3 bases, with 19 bases remaining between them. Looked up from germline, CDR1 is MNHEY and CDR2 is SMNVEV (reference sequence). The CDR3 is made up of 16 amino acids. DNA of the CDR3: TGTGCCAGCAGTGACCAGGCGGGGCCCTTAGACTATGGCTACACCTTC. Its protein product is CASSDQAGPLDYGYTF.

This chain links TRBV7-9 with TRBJ1-3, with 8 bases matching TRBD1. Looked up from germline, CDR1 is SEHNR and CDR2 is FQNEAQ (reference sequence). After removal of 5 bases from V and 8 bases from J, the junction contained 14 bases not matched to a gene. This CDR3 spans 16 amino acids. Written as DNA, the CDR3 is TGTGCCAGCAGCAATCCACCGGGGACAGGAGAGGACACCATATATTTT. It encodes CASSNPPGTGEDTIYF.

In this sample, this clone turned up a few times. The chain joins TRBV2 to TRBJ1-5; D not certain. This CDR3 has 15 amino acids. V was cut by 7 bases and J by 4 bases, with 17 bases left in between. CDR1 and CDR2 from the germline V gene are SNHLY and FYNNEI. This CDR3 reads CASTPNFGGNQPQHF. The CDR3, as DNA: TGTGCCAGCACCCCCAATTTTGGTGGAAATCAGCCCCAGCATTTT.

This clone showed up just a few times. J is TRBJ2-3 and V is TRBV6-4, with D possibly TRBD1 on 5 matching bases. The germline V gene encodes CDR1 MRHNA and CDR2 SNTAGT. The CDR3 consists of 15 residues. V dropped 3 bases and J dropped 0 bases, with 10 bases sitting between them. The chain's CDR3 is CASSEDRGSTDTQYF. The CDR3 DNA follows: TGTGCCAGCAGTGAAGATAGGGGTAGCACAGATACGCAGTATTTT.

The table lists this clone with a count of one. The J gene is TRBJ2-1, the V gene TRBV2, with TRBD2 identical over 10 bases. Germline CDR1 and CDR2: SNHLY and FYNNEI. This CDR3 comprises 14 residues. The ends lost 4 bases at V and 8 bases at J; junction bases unmatched: 5. In DNA, the CDR3 is TGTGCCAGCAGTGGAGCGGGAGGGTGGGATGAGCAGTTCTTC. It translates to CASSGAGGWDEQFF. The variable domain in full, with the rest retrieved from reference TRBV2 and TRBJ2-1, is EPEVTQTPSHQVTQMGQEVILRCVPISNHLYFYWYRQILGQKVEFLVSFYNNEISEKSEIFDDQFSVERPDGSNFTLKIRSTKLEDSAMYFCASSGAGGWDEQFFGPGTRLTVL.